This record concerns one T cell receptor (beta chain) sequence. Its target is unknown. The primer mix had 60 Vbeta and 13 Jbeta primers. The protocol was immunoSEQ multiplex PCR, while the TCRdb copy is restricted to in-frame clones and leaves out a portion. Of some 200,000 clones in the sample, less than 85% were seen once. The sample is drawn from a study of cytomegalovirus exposure and HLA in healthy donors. The CDR3 covers 13 residues. In germline, CDR1 is MNHEY, CDR2 SVGAGI. V was clipped by 5 bases and J by 7 bases; unmatched bases: 6. Study observations and caveats: According to the study, around 180 TCR beta chains were cytomegalovirus-associated. Across donors, presence/absence analyses took sequencing depth to be roughly uniform.

This rearrangement joins TRBV6-5 to TRBJ1-2; TRBD1 matches at 8 bases. The sequencing sample was made of PBMCs. The sequence was obtained from a boy younger than 18 in good health and CMV-seronegative. The CDR3 reads CASSTGQGGGYTF. Here the CDR3 DNA reads TGTGCCAGCAGTACAGGACAGGGAGGTGGCTACACCTTC.